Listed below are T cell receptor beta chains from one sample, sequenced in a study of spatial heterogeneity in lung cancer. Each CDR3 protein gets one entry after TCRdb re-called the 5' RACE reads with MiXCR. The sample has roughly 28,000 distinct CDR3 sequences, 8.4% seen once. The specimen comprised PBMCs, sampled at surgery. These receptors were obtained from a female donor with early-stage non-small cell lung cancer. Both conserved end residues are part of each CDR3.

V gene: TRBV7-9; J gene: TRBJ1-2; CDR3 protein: CASSSNRREQHF
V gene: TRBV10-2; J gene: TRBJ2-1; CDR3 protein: CASSDPGRGSEQFF
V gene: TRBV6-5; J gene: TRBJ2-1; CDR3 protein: CASSPLPASSYNEQFF
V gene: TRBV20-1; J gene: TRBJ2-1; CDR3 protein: CSARPFEGQSYNEQFF
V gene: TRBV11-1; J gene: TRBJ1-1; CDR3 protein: CASSLPGSLNTEAFF
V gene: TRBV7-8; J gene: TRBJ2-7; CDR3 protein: CASSPSVTGLLGEQYF
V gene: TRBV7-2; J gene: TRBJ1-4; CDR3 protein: CASSPGSATNEKLFF
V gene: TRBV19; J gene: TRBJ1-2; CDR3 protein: CASSSRRGLHYGYTF
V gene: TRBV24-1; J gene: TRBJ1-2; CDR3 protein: CATSDKGVGYGYTF
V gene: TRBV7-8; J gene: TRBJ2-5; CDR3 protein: CASSSRDRGETQYF
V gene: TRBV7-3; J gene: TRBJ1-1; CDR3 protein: CASSIQMNTEAFF
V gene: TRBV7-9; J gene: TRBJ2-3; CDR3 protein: CASSLPGLTDTQYF
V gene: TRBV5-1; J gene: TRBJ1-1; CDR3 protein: CASSHEHQAFF
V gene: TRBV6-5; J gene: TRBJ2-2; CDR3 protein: CASSYSHYGSTNTGELFF
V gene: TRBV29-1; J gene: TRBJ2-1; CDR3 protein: CSVPTRRGEQFF
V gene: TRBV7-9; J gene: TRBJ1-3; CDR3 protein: CASSLEGVLGNTIYF
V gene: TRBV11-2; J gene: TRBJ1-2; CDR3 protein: CASRAIGTNYGYTF
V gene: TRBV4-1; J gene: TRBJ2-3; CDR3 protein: CASSFSTGGEDTQYF
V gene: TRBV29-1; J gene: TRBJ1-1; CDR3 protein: CSVRQIAVGAFF
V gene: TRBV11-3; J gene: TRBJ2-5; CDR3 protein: CASSLKEKTQYF
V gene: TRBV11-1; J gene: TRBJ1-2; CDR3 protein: CASSSTPGQGGGYTF
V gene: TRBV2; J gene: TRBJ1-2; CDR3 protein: CASSEGTTGGYGYTF
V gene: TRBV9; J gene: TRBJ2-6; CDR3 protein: CASSVVGTVVSGANVLTF
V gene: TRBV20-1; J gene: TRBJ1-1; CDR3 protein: CSAFPMTETGNTEAFF
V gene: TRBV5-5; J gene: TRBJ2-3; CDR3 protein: CASSLTSGRGADTQYF
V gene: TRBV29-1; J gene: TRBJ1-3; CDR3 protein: CSVETFPGQGSGNTIYF
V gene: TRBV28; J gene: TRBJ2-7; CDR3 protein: CASSFPDRAYEQYF
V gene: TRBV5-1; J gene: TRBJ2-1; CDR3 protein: CASSPGTSGRALSNEQFF
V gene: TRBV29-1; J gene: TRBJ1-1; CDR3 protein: CSVDRQGAEAFF
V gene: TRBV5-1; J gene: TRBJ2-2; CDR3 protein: CASSLAGVGTGELFF
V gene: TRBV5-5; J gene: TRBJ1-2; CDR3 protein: CASSLAELRQGNYGYTF
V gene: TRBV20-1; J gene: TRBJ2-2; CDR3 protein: CSARVGLAGGELFF
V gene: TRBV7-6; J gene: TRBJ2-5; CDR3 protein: CASSLGSGGRETQYF
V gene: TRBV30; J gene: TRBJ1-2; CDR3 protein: CAWDRVGGYTF
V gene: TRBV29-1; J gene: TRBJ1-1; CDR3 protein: CSVAQGASEAFF
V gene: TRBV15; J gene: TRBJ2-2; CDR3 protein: CATSLVRNTGELFF
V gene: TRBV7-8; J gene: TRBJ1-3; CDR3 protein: CASSLMTQGAGNTIYF
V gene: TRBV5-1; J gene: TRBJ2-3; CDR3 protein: CASSGDSYTDTQYF
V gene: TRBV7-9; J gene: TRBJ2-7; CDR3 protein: CASSGGLTYEQYF
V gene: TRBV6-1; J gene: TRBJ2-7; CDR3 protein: CASSEYVGTRVYEQYF
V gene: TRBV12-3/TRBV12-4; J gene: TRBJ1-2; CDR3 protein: CASSPLGEVYGYTF
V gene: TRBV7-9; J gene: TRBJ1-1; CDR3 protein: CASSFQENTEAFF
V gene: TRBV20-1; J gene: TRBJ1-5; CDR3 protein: CSARGSPNQPQHF
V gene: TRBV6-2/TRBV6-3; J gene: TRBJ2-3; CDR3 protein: CASRPRGRTDTQYF
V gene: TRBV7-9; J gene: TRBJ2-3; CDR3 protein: CASSLGLSGGRTDTQYF
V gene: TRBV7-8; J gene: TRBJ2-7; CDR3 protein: CASNQRGPTYEQYF